These T cell receptor beta chains were read from a single sample in a study of breast tumors, draining lymph nodes, adjacent tissues. A single record per CDR3 protein comes from TCRdb applying MiXCR to the multiplex PCR reads. This table has about 230,000 distinct CDR3 sequences, 32% appearing once. The sample was axillary lymph node tissue. These TCRs come from a female donor with breast cancer. Some clones in this sample may be carry-over from other donors' samples. CDR3s include the opening cysteine and the closing phenylalanine or tryptophan. The order of the fields is J gene, V gene, CDR3 protein.

J gene: TRBJ1-6; V gene: TRBV20-1; CDR3 protein: CSAAPRSYNSPLHF
J gene: TRBJ1-4; V gene: TRBV9; CDR3 protein: CAEQNFGVFNEKLFF
J gene: TRBJ2-1; V gene: TRBV27; CDR3 protein: CASSFGDTTEQFF
J gene: TRBJ2-6; V gene: TRBV12-3/TRBV12-4; CDR3 protein: CASTSPRGASGANVLTF
J gene: TRBJ2-3; V gene: TRBV7-9; CDR3 protein: CASRYGLAGADTQYF
J gene: TRBJ2-6; V gene: TRBV7-9; CDR3 protein: CASSVEGANVLTF
J gene: TRBJ2-1; V gene: TRBV12-3/TRBV12-4; CDR3 protein: CASSFLLGALAGGPYNEQFF
J gene: TRBJ2-5; V gene: TRBV6-4; CDR3 protein: CASFARDRLNF
J gene: TRBJ2-1; V gene: TRBV11-3; CDR3 protein: CASSPSGRASSYNEQFF
J gene: TRBJ2-6; V gene: TRBV5-6; CDR3 protein: CASSTWGRGANVLTF
J gene: TRBJ2-5; V gene: TRBV7-9; CDR3 protein: CASSPGTRTGQGGETQYF
J gene: TRBJ2-3; V gene: TRBV20-1; CDR3 protein: CSLPHPSTDTQYF
J gene: TRBJ2-1; V gene: TRBV15; CDR3 protein: CATSRDFSGSNEQFF
J gene: TRBJ1-3; V gene: TRBV7-9; CDR3 protein: CASSPWTGGMTSGNTIYF
J gene: TRBJ2-2; V gene: TRBV5-1; CDR3 protein: CASRLGRTGELFF
J gene: TRBJ1-2; V gene: TRBV20-1; CDR3 protein: CSARTGTGIYGYTF
J gene: TRBJ1-1; V gene: TRBV12-3/TRBV12-4; CDR3 protein: CASSLGTGSWTEAFF
J gene: TRBJ2-3; V gene: TRBV5-4; CDR3 protein: CASSLAGRADTQYF
J gene: TRBJ1-6; V gene: TRBV2; CDR3 protein: CASSRTLPLHF
J gene: TRBJ2-7; V gene: TRBV18; CDR3 protein: CASSPPAGTLSEQYF
J gene: TRBJ2-7; V gene: TRBV7-2; CDR3 protein: CASSSPGGYYGQYF
J gene: TRBJ2-7; V gene: TRBV5-1; CDR3 protein: CASSFGAGASYEQYF